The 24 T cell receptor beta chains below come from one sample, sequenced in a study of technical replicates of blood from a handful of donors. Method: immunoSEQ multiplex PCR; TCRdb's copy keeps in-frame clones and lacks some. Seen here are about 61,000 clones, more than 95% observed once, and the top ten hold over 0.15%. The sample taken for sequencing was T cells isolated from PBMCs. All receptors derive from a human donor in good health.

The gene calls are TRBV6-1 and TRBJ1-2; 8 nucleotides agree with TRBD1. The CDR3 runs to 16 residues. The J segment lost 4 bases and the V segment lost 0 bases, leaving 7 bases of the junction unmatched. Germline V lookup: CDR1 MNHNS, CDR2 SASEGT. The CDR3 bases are TGTGCCAGCAGTGAAGCCCGACAGGGGAGAGGCTATGGCTACACCTTC. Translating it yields CASSEARQGRGYGYTF.

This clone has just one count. Here the CDR3 reads CASSEGLGADYEQYF. In DNA, the CDR3 is TGCGCCAGCAGTGAGGGGTTAGGGGCGGATTACGAGCAGTACTTC. The chain couples TRBV10-2 to TRBJ2-7, with D tentatively TRBD1 (5 bases). Trimming left V 2 bases short and J 4 bases short, with 15 bases between. The CDR3 sequence is 15 residues long. Per the germline V gene, CDR1 is WSHSY and CDR2 is SAAADI.

The CDR3, as DNA: TGCGCCAGCAGCTTGGAACAGTCTCCTAGCACAGATACGCAGTATTTT. Protein: CASSLEQSPSTDTQYF. V and J are TRBV5-1 and TRBJ2-3; D gene unclear. This CDR3 region has 16 residues. The germline V gene has CDR1 SGHRS and CDR2 YFSETQ. V gave up 0 bases and J gave up 0 bases, with 11 bases separating them.

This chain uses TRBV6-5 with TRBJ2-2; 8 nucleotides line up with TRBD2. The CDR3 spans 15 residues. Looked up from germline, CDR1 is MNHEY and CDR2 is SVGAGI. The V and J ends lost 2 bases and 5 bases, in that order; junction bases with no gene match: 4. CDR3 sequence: CASSYPREGTGELFF. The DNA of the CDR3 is TGTGCCAGCAGTTACCCCCGGGAGGGGACCGGGGAGCTGTTTTTT.

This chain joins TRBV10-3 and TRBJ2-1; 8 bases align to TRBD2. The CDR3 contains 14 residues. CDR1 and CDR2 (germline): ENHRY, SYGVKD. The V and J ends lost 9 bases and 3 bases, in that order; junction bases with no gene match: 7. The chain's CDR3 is CAIRTSPNYNEQFF. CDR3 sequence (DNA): TGTGCCATTCGGACTAGCCCAAACTACAATGAGCAGTTCTTC.

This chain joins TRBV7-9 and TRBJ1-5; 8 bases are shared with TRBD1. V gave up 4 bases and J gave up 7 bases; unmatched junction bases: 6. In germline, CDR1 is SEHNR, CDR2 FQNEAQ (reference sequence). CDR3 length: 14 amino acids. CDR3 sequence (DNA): TGTGCCAGCAGCTCGACAGGGGTTGGGCAGCCCCAGCATTTT. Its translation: CASSSTGVGQPQHF.

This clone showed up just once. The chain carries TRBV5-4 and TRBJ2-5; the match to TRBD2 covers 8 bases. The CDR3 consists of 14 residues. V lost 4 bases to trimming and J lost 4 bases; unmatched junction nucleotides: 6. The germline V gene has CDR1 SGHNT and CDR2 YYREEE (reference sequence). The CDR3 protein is CASSNGGAGETQYF. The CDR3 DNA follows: TGTGCCAGCAGCAACGGGGGGGCGGGAGAGACCCAGTACTTC. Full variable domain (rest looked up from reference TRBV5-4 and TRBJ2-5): ETGVTQSPTHLIKTRGQQVTLRCSSQSGHNTVSWYQQALGQGPQFIFQYYREEENGRGNFPPRFSGLQFPNYSSELNVNALELDDSALYLCASSNGGAGETQYFGPGTRLLVL.

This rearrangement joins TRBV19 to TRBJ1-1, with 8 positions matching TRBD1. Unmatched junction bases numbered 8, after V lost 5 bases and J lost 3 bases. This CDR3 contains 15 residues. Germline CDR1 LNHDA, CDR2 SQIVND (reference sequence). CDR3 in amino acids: CASSSSMDRDTEAFF. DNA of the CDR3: TGTGCCAGTAGTTCGAGTATGGACAGGGACACTGAAGCTTTCTTT.

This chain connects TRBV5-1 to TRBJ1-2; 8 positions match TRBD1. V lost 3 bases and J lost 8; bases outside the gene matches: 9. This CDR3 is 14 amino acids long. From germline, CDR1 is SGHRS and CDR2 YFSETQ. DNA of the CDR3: TGCGCCAGCAGCTGGGCAGGGGGCGCAGGGGGCTACACCTTC. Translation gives CASSWAGGAGGYTF.

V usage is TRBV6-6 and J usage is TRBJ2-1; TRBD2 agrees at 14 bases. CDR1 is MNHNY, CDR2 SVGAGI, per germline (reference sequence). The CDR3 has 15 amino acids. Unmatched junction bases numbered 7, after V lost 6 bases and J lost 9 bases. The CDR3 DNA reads TGTGCCAGCAGCCCGACTAGCGGGGGGGCCGGTGAGCAGTTCTTC. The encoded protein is CASSPTSGGAGEQFF.

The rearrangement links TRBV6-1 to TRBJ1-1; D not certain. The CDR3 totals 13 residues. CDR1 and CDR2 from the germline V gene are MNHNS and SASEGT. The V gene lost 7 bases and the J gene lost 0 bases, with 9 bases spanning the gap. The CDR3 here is CASNPLLNTEAFF. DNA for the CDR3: TGTGCCAGCAACCCACTCCTGAACACTGAAGCTTTCTTT.

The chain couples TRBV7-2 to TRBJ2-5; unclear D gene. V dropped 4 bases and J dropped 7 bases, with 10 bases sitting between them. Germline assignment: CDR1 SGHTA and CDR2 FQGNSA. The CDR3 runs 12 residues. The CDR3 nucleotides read TGTGCCAGCAGCTCAGCGTACTGGACCCAGTACTTC. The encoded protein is CASSSAYWTQYF.

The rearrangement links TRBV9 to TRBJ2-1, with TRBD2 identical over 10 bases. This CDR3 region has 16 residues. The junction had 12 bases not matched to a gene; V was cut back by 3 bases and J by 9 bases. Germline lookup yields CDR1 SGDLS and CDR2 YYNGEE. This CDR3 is CASSGRSGGVLVEQFF. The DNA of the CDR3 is TGTGCCAGCAGCGGACGGAGCGGGGGGGTTCTAGTTGAGCAGTTCTTC.

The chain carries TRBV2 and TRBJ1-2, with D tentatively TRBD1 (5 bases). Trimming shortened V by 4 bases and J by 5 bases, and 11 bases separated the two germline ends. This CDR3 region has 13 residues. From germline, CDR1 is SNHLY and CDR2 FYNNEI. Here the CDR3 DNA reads TGTGCCAGCAGTGTACAGGCCCAATATGGCTACACCTTC. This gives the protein CASSVQAQYGYTF.

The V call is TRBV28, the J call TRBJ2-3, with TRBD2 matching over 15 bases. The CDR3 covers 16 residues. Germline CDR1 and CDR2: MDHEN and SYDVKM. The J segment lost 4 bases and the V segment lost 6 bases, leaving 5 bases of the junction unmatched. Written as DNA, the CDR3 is TGTGCCAGCAGGCGGACTAGCGGGAGGGCCGCAGATACGCAGTATTTT. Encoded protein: CASRRTSGRAADTQYF.

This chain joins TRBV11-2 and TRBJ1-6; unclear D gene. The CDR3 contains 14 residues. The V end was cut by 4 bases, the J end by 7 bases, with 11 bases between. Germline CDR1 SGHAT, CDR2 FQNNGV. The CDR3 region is CASSSGSSNSPLHF. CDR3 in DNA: TGTGCCAGCAGCTCCGGTAGTAGCAATTCACCCCTCCACTTT. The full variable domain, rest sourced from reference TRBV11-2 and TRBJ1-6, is EAGVAQSPRYKIIEKRQSVAFWCNPISGHATLYWYQQILGQGPKLLIQFQNNGVVDDSQLPKDRFSAERLKGVDSTLKIQPAKLEDSAVYLCASSSGSSNSPLHFGNGTRLTVT.

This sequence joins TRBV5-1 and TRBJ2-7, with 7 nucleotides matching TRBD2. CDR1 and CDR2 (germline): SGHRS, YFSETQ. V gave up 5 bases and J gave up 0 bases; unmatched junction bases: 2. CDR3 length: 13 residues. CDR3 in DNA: TGCGCCAGCAGTGGCGGGAGCTCCTACGAGCAGTACTTC. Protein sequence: CASSGGSSYEQYF.

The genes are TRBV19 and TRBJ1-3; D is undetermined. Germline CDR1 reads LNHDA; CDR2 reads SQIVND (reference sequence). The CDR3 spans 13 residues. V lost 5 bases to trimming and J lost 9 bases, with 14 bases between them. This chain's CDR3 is CASSYTGIGTIYF. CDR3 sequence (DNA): TGTGCCAGTAGTTACACGGGTATTGGCACCATATATTTT.

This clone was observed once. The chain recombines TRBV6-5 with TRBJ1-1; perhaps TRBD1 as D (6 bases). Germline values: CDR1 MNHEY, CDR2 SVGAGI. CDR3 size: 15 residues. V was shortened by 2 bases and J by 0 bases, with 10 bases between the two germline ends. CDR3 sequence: CASSYGTRMNTEAFF. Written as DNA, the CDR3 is TGTGCCAGCAGTTACGGGACAAGGATGAACACTGAAGCTTTCTTT.

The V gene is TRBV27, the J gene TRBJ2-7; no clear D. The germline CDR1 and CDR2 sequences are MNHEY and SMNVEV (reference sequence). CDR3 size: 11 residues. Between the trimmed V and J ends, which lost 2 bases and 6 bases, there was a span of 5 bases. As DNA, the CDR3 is TGTGCCAGCAGTTTAGGGCCCGAGCAGTACTTC. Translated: CASSLGPEQYF.

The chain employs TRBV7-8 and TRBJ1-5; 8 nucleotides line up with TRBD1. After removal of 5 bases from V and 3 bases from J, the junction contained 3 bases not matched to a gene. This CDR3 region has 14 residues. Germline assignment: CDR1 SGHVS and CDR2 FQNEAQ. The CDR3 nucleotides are TGTGCCAGCAGCCGGGGACAGGTCAATCAGCCCCAGCATTTT. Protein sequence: CASSRGQVNQPQHF. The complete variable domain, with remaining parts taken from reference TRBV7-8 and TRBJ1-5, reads GAGVSQSPRYKVAKRGQDVALRCDPISGHVSLFWYQQALGQGPEFLTYFQNEAQLDKSGLPSDRFFAERPEGSVSTLKIQRTQQEDSAVYLCASSRGQVNQPQHFGDGTRLSIL.

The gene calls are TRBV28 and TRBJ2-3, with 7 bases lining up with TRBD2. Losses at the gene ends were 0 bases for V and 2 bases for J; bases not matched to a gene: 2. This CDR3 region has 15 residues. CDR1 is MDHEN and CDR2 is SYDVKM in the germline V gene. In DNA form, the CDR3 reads TGTGCCAGCAGTTTATGGGGAGGGGACACAGATACGCAGTATTTT. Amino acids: CASSLWGGDTDTQYF.

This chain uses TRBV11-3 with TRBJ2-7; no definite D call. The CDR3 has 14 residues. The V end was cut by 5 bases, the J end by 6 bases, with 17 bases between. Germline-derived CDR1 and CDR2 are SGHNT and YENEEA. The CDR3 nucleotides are TGTGCCAGCAGCCCTGTAGACTCTCCCTTCGAGCAGTACTTC. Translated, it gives CASSPVDSPFEQYF.

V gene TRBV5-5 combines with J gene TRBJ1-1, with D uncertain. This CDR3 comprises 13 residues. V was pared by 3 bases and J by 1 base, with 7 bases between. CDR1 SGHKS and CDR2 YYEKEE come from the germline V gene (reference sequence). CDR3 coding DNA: TGTGCCAGCAGCTCCCACACGAACACTGAAGCTTTCTTT. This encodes CASSSHTNTEAFF.